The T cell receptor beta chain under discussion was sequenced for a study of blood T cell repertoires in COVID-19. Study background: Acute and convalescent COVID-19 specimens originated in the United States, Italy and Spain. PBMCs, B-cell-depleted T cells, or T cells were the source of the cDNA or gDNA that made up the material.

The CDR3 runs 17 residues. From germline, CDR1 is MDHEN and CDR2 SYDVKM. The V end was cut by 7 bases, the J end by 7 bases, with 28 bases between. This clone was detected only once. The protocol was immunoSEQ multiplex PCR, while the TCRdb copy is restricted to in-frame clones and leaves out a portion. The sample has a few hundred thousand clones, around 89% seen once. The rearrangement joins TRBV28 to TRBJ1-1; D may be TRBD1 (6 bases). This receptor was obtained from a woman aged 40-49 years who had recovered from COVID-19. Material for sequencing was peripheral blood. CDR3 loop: CASTNIWGPGHAFEAFF. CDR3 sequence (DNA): TGTGCCAGCACCAATATATGGGGGCCGGGGCACGCGTTTGAAGCTTTCTTT.